This passage covers 31 T cell receptor beta chains from one sample sequenced in a study of blood T cell repertoires in COVID-19. Clones were sequenced by immunoSEQ multiplex PCR, and TCRdb holds only the in-frame ones, with some missing. Seen here are 150,000 to 200,000 clones, about 88% observed once, and the top ten hold around 0.77%. Sequenced material: PBMCs or T cells enriched from blood (not recorded which). The source is a woman aged 18-29 years who had recovered from COVID-19.

In DNA form, the CDR3 reads TGTGCCAGCAGGGGGGCTAGCGGGAGTACAGATACGCAGTATTTT. Its protein product is CASRGASGSTDTQYF. The V gene is TRBV27, the J gene TRBJ2-3; 10 nucleotides line up with TRBD2. The germline gives CDR1 MNHEY, CDR2 SMNVEV (reference sequence). The CDR3 runs to 15 residues. The junction had 6 bases not matched to a gene; V was cut back by 6 bases and J by 3 bases.

J is TRBJ2-7 and V is TRBV5-1; 7 nucleotides agree with TRBD2. Germline V gene lookup returns CDR1 SGHRS and CDR2 YFSETQ. The J segment lost 2 bases and the V segment lost 6 bases, leaving 8 bases of the junction unmatched. The CDR3 length is 14 residues. The CDR3, as DNA: TGCGCCAGCACCTCAGGTCTAGCGGCCTACGAGCAGTACTTC. Translating it yields CASTSGLAAYEQYF.

The V gene is TRBV5-1, the J gene TRBJ1-6; D unresolved. Germline assignment: CDR1 SGHRS and CDR2 YFSETQ. Trimming removed 3 bases at V and 10 bases at J, with 11 bases between. This CDR3 has 13 amino acids. The CDR3 here is CASSSGEESPLHF. CDR3 sequence (DNA): TGCGCCAGCAGCTCCGGTGAGGAATCACCCCTCCACTTT.

The chain has TRBV18 and TRBJ2-4; a weak D match, TRBD2 (5 bases). The germline V gene encodes CDR1 KGHSH and CDR2 LQKENI. V was clipped by 2 bases and J by 8 bases, with 13 bases between them. CDR3 length: 14 amino acids. The CDR3 nucleotides are TGTGCCAGCTCACCAACAAGGGAGTCGGACATTCAGTACTTC. The encoded protein is CASSPTRESDIQYF.

This clone was seen a single time. The rearrangement joins TRBV6-2 or TRBV6-3 to TRBJ2-3, with 7 bases fitting TRBD1. This CDR3 has 15 amino acids. The junction had 3 bases not matched to a gene; V was cut back by 2 bases and J by 1 base. Per the germline V gene, CDR1 is MNHEY and CDR2 is SVGEGT. CDR3 nucleotides: TGTGCCAGCAGTTACGGGGACAGACGCACAGATACGCAGTATTTT. It specifies CASSYGDRRTDTQYF.

The chain recombines TRBV20-1 with TRBJ1-2; D is ambiguous. This CDR3 has 13 residues. V was shortened by 3 bases and J by 8 bases, with 16 bases between the two germline ends. CDR1 and CDR2 from the germline V gene are DFQATT and SNEGSKA (reference sequence). CDR3 loop: CSASSGGYSGYTF. The DNA of the CDR3 is TGCAGTGCTAGTAGTGGAGGGTACTCCGGCTACACCTTC.

This chain links TRBV19 with TRBJ2-7; D is possibly TRBD2 (5 bases). The V end lost 5 bases, the J end lost 0 bases, and 14 bases lay between the germline ends. The germline CDR1 and CDR2 sequences are LNHDA and SQIVND (reference sequence). CDR3 size: 15 residues. CDR3 coding DNA: TGTGCCAGTAGTCCAGACTACCCGAGCTCCTACGAGCAGTACTTC. Translating gives CASSPDYPSSYEQYF.

V and J are TRBV2 and TRBJ2-1; 9 positions match TRBD2. The CDR3 spans 15 residues. Germline V lookup: CDR1 SNHLY, CDR2 FYNNEI. V lost 4 bases, J lost 8 bases, and 9 bases stayed unmatched. CDR3 region: CASSGAPGLAHEQFF. For the CDR3, the DNA is TGTGCCAGCAGTGGGGCTCCGGGACTAGCCCATGAGCAGTTCTTC.

This clone showed up just once. The rearrangement links TRBV2 to TRBJ2-1; 11 bases map to TRBD2. Germline V gives CDR1 SNHLY, CDR2 FYNNEI. V lost 6 bases, J lost 3 bases, and 7 bases stayed unmatched. The CDR3 totals 16 residues. The CDR3 here is CASSTGTSGIYNEQFF. CDR3 in DNA: TGTGCCAGCAGCACCGGGACTAGCGGAATCTACAATGAGCAGTTCTTC.

The chain is built from TRBV3-1 (or the pseudogene TRBV3-2) and TRBJ2-3; the match to TRBD2 covers 10 bases. Germline values: CDR1 LGHDT, CDR2 YNNKEL (reference sequence). With 1 base clipped from V and 4 bases from J, the junction kept 8 bases outside the gene matches. The CDR3 totals 17 residues. The CDR3 sequence: CASSQVGTSGTPDTQYF. The CDR3 nucleotides are TGTGCCAGCAGCCAAGTAGGAACTAGCGGGACACCAGATACGCAGTATTTT.

The chain combines TRBV7-8 with TRBJ2-7; 10 bases fit TRBD2. CDR3 length: 17 amino acids. Germline V gene sequence: CDR1 SGHVS, CDR2 FQNEAQ. Trimming cost V 6 bases and J 2 bases; bases outside gene matches: 13. CDR3 coding DNA: TGTGCCAGCAGTTGGGAGCGGGAGGGCCTCGCAACCTACGAGCAGTACTTC. It yields the protein CASSWEREGLATYEQYF.

J is TRBJ2-1 and V is TRBV19; TRBD2 matches at 7 bases. This CDR3 is built from 15 residues. V lost 7 bases, J lost 5 bases, and 11 bases stayed unmatched. Germline CDR1 reads LNHDA; CDR2 reads SQIVND (reference sequence). The CDR3 bases are TGTGCCAGTACCCAGACAGCGGGATGGAACAATGAGCAGTTCTTC. This translates into CASTQTAGWNNEQFF.

The chain carries TRBV28 and TRBJ2-7, with 12 nucleotides matching TRBD2. J gave up 4 bases and V 3 bases, and 1 base lay outside the gene matches. The germline V gene has CDR1 MDHEN and CDR2 SYDVKM. The CDR3 contains 14 residues. CDR3 region: CASSLTSGRYEQYF. The CDR3 nucleotides read TGTGCCAGCAGTTTGACTAGCGGGAGATACGAGCAGTACTTC.

The chain links TRBV27 to TRBJ2-7; a possible D gene is TRBD1 (5 bases). V dropped 2 bases and J dropped 0 bases, with 11 bases sitting between them. The CDR3 loop spans 15 amino acids. Per germline, CDR1 MNHEY and CDR2 SMNVEV (reference sequence). CDR3: CASSLGERGSYEQYF. CDR3 DNA sequence: TGTGCCAGCAGTTTAGGGGAAAGGGGCTCCTACGAGCAGTACTTC.

The genes are TRBV5-5 and TRBJ2-7; 8 bases are a match to TRBD1. Germline values: CDR1 SGHKS, CDR2 YYEKEE (reference sequence). V shed 6 bases, J shed 2 bases, and the junction held 7 bases outside the gene matches. The CDR3 contains 14 residues. The CDR3 sequence: CASTDQQGAYEQYF. The CDR3 DNA sequence: TGTGCCAGCACGGACCAACAGGGGGCCTACGAGCAGTACTTC.

CDR3 residues: CASLGQGGTGELFF. CDR3 DNA sequence: TGCGCCAGCCTGGGACAGGGGGGAACCGGGGAGCTGTTTTTT. The genes are TRBV5-1 and TRBJ2-2; 11 bases fit TRBD1. Looked up from germline, CDR1 is SGHRS and CDR2 is YFSETQ. The CDR3 has 14 amino acids. Trimming at V came to 7 bases and at J to 5 bases, leaving 4 bases not matched to a gene.

The rearrangement uses TRBV4-1 and TRBJ1-5; D is perhaps TRBD1 (6 bases). The germline V gene has CDR1 MGHRA and CDR2 YSYEKL. The CDR3 runs 15 residues. V shed 0 bases and J shed 4 bases, with 10 bases lying between them. CDR3 coding DNA: TGCGCCAGCAGCCAAGACACAGGGTTGAATCAGCCCCAGCATTTT. This encodes CASSQDTGLNQPQHF.

V is TRBV28 and J is TRBJ2-6, with TRBD1 matching 7 bases. Germline V lookup: CDR1 MDHEN, CDR2 SYDVKM. The CDR3 has 16 residues. With V trimmed by 5 bases and J by 0 bases, 4 bases remained unmatched. The CDR3 protein is CASSRDSLSGANVLTF. The DNA of the CDR3 is TGTGCCAGCAGTCGGGACAGCCTCTCTGGGGCCAACGTCCTGACTTTC.

The table lists this clone with a few counts. The CDR3 protein is CASSLYRDNEQFF. For the CDR3, the DNA is TGCGCCAGCAGCTTGTACAGGGACAATGAGCAGTTCTTC. The V call is TRBV5-1, the J call TRBJ2-1, with D tentatively TRBD1 (6 bases). Germline lookup yields CDR1 SGHRS and CDR2 YFSETQ. The germline V and J ends were trimmed by 1 base and 5 bases, with 7 bases remaining between them. This CDR3 region has 13 residues.

CDR3 bases: TGTGCCAGTAGTATAGCAGTTTTCTCCTACGAGCAGTACTTC. Translated, it gives CASSIAVFSYEQYF. The chain recombines TRBV19 with TRBJ2-7; D not resolved. V gave up 1 base and J gave up 0 bases, with 7 bases separating them. The CDR3 is 14 residues long. The germline V gene has CDR1 LNHDA and CDR2 SQIVND (reference sequence).

This clone was picked up a small number of times. The V call is TRBV7-9, the J call TRBJ2-7, with TRBD1 matching 7 bases. J was trimmed by 3 bases and V by 3 bases; bases with no gene match: 8. CDR3 size: 15 residues. Germline CDR1 reads SEHNR; CDR2 reads FQNEAQ (reference sequence). This CDR3 reads CASSLPGQSFYEQYF. The CDR3 coding sequence is TGTGCCAGCAGCTTGCCGGGACAGAGCTTCTACGAGCAGTACTTC.

The chain carries TRBV7-9 and TRBJ1-4; D is perhaps TRBD1 (6 bases). V was pared by 5 bases and J by 0 bases, with 13 bases between. CDR1 is SEHNR, CDR2 FQNEAQ, per germline (reference sequence). The CDR3 runs 16 residues. The CDR3 DNA sequence: TGTGCCAGCAGCACGAACAGGGAATCAACTAATGAAAAACTGTTTTTT. Translation gives CASSTNRESTNEKLFF.

The chain employs TRBV18 and TRBJ1-1, with 7 bases aligning to TRBD1. The CDR3 spans 14 residues. Germline assignment: CDR1 KGHSH and CDR2 LQKENI. Germline trimming cut 1 base from V and 3 bases from J; bases unmatched to any gene: 2. The CDR3 region is CASSPRQGDTEAFF. The DNA for the CDR3 is TGTGCCAGCTCACCACGACAGGGTGACACTGAAGCTTTCTTT.

This clone was observed once. This chain connects TRBV6-4 to TRBJ1-3; D unclear. The CDR3 totals 13 residues. V lost 8 bases and J 4 bases, leaving 12 bases between the germline ends. The germline V gene encodes CDR1 MRHNA and CDR2 SNTAGT. The CDR3, as DNA: TGTGCCAGCCAGGAGGGCTCCGGAAACACCATATATTTT. Its translation: CASQEGSGNTIYF.

The chain is built from TRBV9 and TRBJ2-1, with D uncertain. Trimming removed 4 bases from V and 3 bases from J, with 14 bases in between. The length of the CDR3 is 15 residues. Germline loops: CDR1 SGDLS, CDR2 YYNGEE. CDR3 region: CASSLLGTGYNEQFF. The DNA of the CDR3 is TGTGCCAGCAGCCTCCTGGGTACGGGCTACAATGAGCAGTTCTTC.

CDR3 protein: CASSPIEGDGYTF. The DNA of the CDR3 is TGTGCCAGCAGCCCAATTGAGGGAGATGGCTACACCTTC. The V and J genes are TRBV5-5 and TRBJ1-2; D unclear. V shed 4 bases and J shed 6 bases, with 13 bases lying between them. The CDR3 runs to 13 residues. Germline-derived CDR1 and CDR2 are SGHKS and YYEKEE (reference sequence).

V is TRBV9 and J is TRBJ2-1; 8 positions agree with TRBD2. The trim removed 4 bases at V and 4 bases at J, leaving 7 bases unmatched. Germline CDR1 reads SGDLS; CDR2 reads YYNGEE. CDR3 size: 15 residues. The CDR3 nucleotides read TGTGCCAGCAGCTTGAGCGGGAGCGGGTACAATGAGCAGTTCTTC. Residues: CASSLSGSGYNEQFF.

The V and J genes are TRBV5-4 and TRBJ1-4, with D uncertain. Germline CDR1 SGHNT, CDR2 YYREEE (reference sequence). This CDR3 region has 14 residues. Trimming cost V 4 bases and J 3 bases, with 10 bases left between them. This chain's CDR3 is CASSPEVANEKLFF. The CDR3 DNA follows: TGTGCCAGCAGCCCGGAGGTGGCTAATGAAAAACTGTTTTTT.

The gene calls are TRBV28 and TRBJ1-4; the D is unclear. The CDR3 contains 13 residues. Trimming stripped 2 bases from V and 6 bases from J, with 7 bases between. CDR1 and CDR2 (germline): MDHEN, SYDVKM. CDR3 protein: CASSLIGDEKLFF. The CDR3 DNA reads as TGTGCCAGCAGTTTAATCGGGGATGAAAAACTGTTTTTT.

The chain joins TRBV6-2 or TRBV6-3 to TRBJ2-7, with D unclear. V lost 2 bases to trimming and J lost 5 bases, with 4 bases between them. The CDR3 is made up of 11 amino acids. Germline V gives CDR1 MNHEY, CDR2 SVGEGT. The CDR3 loop is CASSYPDEQYF. The CDR3 bases are TGTGCCAGCAGTTACCCAGACGAGCAGTACTTC.

This clone was found a few times. The chain is built from TRBV7-3 and TRBJ1-1, with TRBD1 as a possible D gene (5 bases). Germline loops: CDR1 SGHTA, CDR2 FQGTGA. This CDR3 contains 18 residues. V lost 3 bases, J lost 1 base, and 21 bases lay in between. The DNA for the CDR3 is TGTGCCAGCAGCTTGATCGCAATCGGGCAGGGTGGGAACACTGAAGCTTTCTTT. Protein product: CASSLIAIGQGGNTEAFF. The variable domain in full, with the rest retrieved from reference TRBV7-3 and TRBJ1-1, is GAGVSQTPSNKVTEKGKYVELRCDPISGHTALYWYRQSLGQGPEFLIYFQGTGAADDSGLPNDRFFAVRPEGSVSTLKIQRTERGDSAVYLCASSLIAIGQGGNTEAFFGQGTRLTVV.